A selection of T cell receptor beta chains follows, all from one sample in a study of patients and donors after allogeneic stem cell transplantation. TCRdb recomputed calls from the RT-PCR reads with MiXCR, one row per CDR3 protein. Of some 960,000 distinct CDR3 sequences listed, approximately 18% are singletons. Sequencing used blood, either unsorted or a sorted T cell fraction (not recorded which). The receptor set was obtained from a human donor who was either an allogeneic HSCT recipient or a stem cell or donor lymphocyte infusion donor (not recorded which). It is not recorded whose cells these are; they may come from a transplant donor. Each CDR3 is given with its conserved first and last residue. A D gene is named only where the DNA matches it firmly. Size tells how often a clone was seen (once, few, many) or the class of an expanded clone, and some rows leave it out.

v_gene,j_gene,abundance,d_gene,CDR3aa,CDR3nt
TRBV12-3/TRBV12-4,TRBJ1-1,few,.,CASRRRSEAFF,TGTGCCAGCAGAAGGCGCTCTGAAGCTTTCTTT
TRBV12-3/TRBV12-4,TRBJ1-1,few,TRBD1,CASRGTGGDTEAFF,TGTGCCAGCAGGGGGACAGGGGGCGACACTGAAGCTTTCTTT
TRBV12-3/TRBV12-4,TRBJ1-5,many,.,CASSSDGLSNQPQHF,TGTGCCAGCAGTTCGGACGGACTTAGCAATCAGCCCCAGCATTTT
TRBV29-1,TRBJ2-3,many,.,CSVEVLVGTDTQYF,TGCAGCGTTGAGGTTCTAGTCGGCACAGATACGCAGTATTTT
TRBV20-1,TRBJ2-2,few,.,CSASRRFWGSRNTGELFF,TGCAGTGCTAGTAGAAGATTCTGGGGGTCTCGGAACACCGGGGAGCTGTTTTTT
TRBV4-2,TRBJ1-1,few,.,CASSPSTLGAEAFF,TGTGCCAGCAGCCCGTCGACCCTCGGGGCTGAAGCTTTCTTT
TRBV20-1,TRBJ1-6,few,.,CSARNDRNNNSPLHF,TGCAGTGCTAGAAACGATCGGAATAACAATTCACCCCTCCACTTT
TRBV20-1,TRBJ1-1,few,TRBD1,CSARDRTGGLDTEAFF,TGCAGTGCTAGAGATAGGACAGGGGGCTTGGACACTGAAGCTTTCTTT
TRBV24-1,TRBJ2-7,.,TRBD1,CATSDFSGTGSNEQYF,TGTGCCACCAGTGATTTCTCCGGGACAGGGAGCAACGAGCAGTACTTC
TRBV24-1,TRBJ1-6,many,TRBD1,CATSGTALNSPLHF,TGTGCCACCTCCGGGACAGCCCTTAATTCACCCCTCCACTTT
TRBV29-1,TRBJ2-3,.,.,CSVAPGTRDTQYF,TGCAGCGTCGCCCCCGGGACAAGAGATACGCAGTATTTT
TRBV20-1,TRBJ2-5,.,TRBD2,CSARARTSVETQYF,TGCAGTGCTAGAGCCCGGACTAGCGTTGAGACCCAGTACTTC
TRBV5-8,TRBJ2-1,few,TRBD2,CASSLPGGHFNEQFF,TGTGCCAGCAGCTTGCCGGGGGGGCATTTCAATGAGCAGTTCTTC
TRBV7-9,TRBJ1-5,many,.,CASSLVDQPQHF,TGTGCCAGCAGTTTGGTCGATCAGCCCCAGCATTTT
TRBV4-1,TRBJ1-2,few,TRBD1,CASSLGQQYGYTF,TGCGCCAGCAGCCTGGGACAGCAGTATGGCTACACCTTC
TRBV29-1,TRBJ2-3,.,.,CSVEGRESSSDTQYF,TGCAGCGTTGAGGGGCGCGAGAGTAGTTCAGATACGCAGTATTTT
TRBV6-1,TRBJ1-2,few,.,CASSALPASNYGYTF,TGTGCCAGCAGTGCCTTACCCGCCAGTAACTATGGCTACACCTTC
TRBV25-1,TRBJ1-2,few,.,CASSESTYGYTF,TGTGCCAGCAGTGAATCCACTTATGGCTACACCTTC
TRBV11-2,TRBJ2-7,.,.,CASSWNQGSPYEQYF,TGTGCCAGCAGCTGGAACCAGGGTTCTCCCTACGAGCAGTACTTC
TRBV6-1,TRBJ2-5,few,TRBD2,CASRRTSGGGLRETQYF,TGTGCCAGCAGGAGGACTAGCGGGGGGGGCCTGAGAGAGACCCAGTACTTC
TRBV6-1,TRBJ2-7,few,.,CASRLGTKVSHEQYF,TGTGCCAGCAGACTCGGGACAAAAGTTTCCCACGAGCAGTACTTC
TRBV6-1,TRBJ2-7,.,.,CASSQGRPILEQYF,TGTGCCAGCAGTCAGGGACGACCTATCCTCGAGCAGTACTTC
TRBV12-3/TRBV12-4,TRBJ2-7,few,TRBD2,CASSLTSGRARHEQYF,TGTGCCAGCAGTTTGACTAGCGGGAGGGCCCGTCACGAGCAGTACTTC
TRBV10-3,TRBJ2-3,many,TRBD2,CAISDPQRGVTDTQYF,TGTGCCATCAGTGACCCGCAGCGGGGAGTCACAGATACGCAGTATTTT
TRBV10-3,TRBJ1-1,few,TRBD1,CAISLGTGGVVNTEAFF,TGTGCCATCAGTCTGGGGACAGGGGGCGTTGTGAACACTGAAGCTTTCTTT
TRBV4-1,TRBJ2-1,few,TRBD2,CASSQDPLLAGDDNEQFF,TGCGCCAGCAGCCAAGACCCACTCCTAGCGGGAGATGACAATGAGCAGTTCTTC
TRBV2,TRBJ2-5,.,TRBD1,CASSQYRGQETQYF,TGTGCCAGCAGCCAGTACAGGGGGCAAGAGACCCAGTACTTC
TRBV12-3/TRBV12-4,TRBJ1-1,.,TRBD1,CASSPRTGTTEAFF,TGTGCCAGCAGTCCAAGGACAGGGACCACTGAAGCTTTCTTT